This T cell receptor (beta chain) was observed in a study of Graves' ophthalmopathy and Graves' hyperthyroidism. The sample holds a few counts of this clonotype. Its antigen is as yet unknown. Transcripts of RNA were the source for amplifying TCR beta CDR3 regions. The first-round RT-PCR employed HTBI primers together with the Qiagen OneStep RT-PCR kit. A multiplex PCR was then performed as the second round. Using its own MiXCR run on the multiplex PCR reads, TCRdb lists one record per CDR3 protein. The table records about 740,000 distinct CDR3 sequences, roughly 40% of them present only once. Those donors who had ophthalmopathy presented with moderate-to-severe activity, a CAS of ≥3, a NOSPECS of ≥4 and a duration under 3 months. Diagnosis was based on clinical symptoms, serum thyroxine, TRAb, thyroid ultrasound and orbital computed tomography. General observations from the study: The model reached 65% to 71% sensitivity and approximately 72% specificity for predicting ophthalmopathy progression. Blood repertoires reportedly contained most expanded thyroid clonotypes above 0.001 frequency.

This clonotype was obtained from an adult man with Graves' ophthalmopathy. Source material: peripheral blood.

The CDR3 region is CASTLTRPGQGVYEQYF. For the CDR3, the DNA is TGCGCCAGCACCTTAACCCGTCCGGGACAGGGAGTCTACGAGCAGTACTTC. The chain uses TRBV10-1 and TRBJ2-7; TRBD1 matches at 9 bases. The CDR3 covers 17 residues. Trimming removed 7 bases from V and 3 bases from J; junction bases left unmatched: 16. Per germline, CDR1 WNHNN and CDR2 SYGVQD (reference sequence).